One sample yielded the 21 T cell receptor beta chains listed below, sequenced in a study of blood T cell repertoires in COVID-19. Sequenced by immunoSEQ multiplex PCR; TCRdb stores in-frame clones only, minus some. Of a few hundred thousand clones in the sample, around 87% are singletons; the top ten hold less than 2.5%. Sequencing was performed on PBMCs or T cells enriched from blood (not recorded which). These receptors all stem from a man aged 35-49 years in a cohort exposed to, infected with or recovered from COVID-19 (not recorded which).

The chain has TRBV19 and TRBJ2-7; D uncertain. CDR1 is LNHDA and CDR2 is SQIVND in the germline V gene (reference sequence). Between the trimmed V and J ends, which lost 7 bases and 2 bases, there was a span of 12 bases. The CDR3 has 13 residues. This chain's CDR3 is CASTSATTYEQYF. The CDR3 DNA follows: TGTGCCAGTACCTCTGCGACAACCTACGAGCAGTACTTC.

This clone has just one count. This sequence joins TRBV10-2 and TRBJ1-1; 10 bases line up with TRBD1. With V trimmed by 6 bases and J by 2 bases, 9 bases remained unmatched. Germline assignment: CDR1 WSHSY and CDR2 SAAADI. The CDR3 runs 16 residues. CDR3 in DNA: TGCGCCAGCAGCCCCGGGACAGGGGTCCTTAACACTGAAGCTTTCTTT. Translating gives CASSPGTGVLNTEAFF.

V usage is TRBV30 and J usage is TRBJ1-1; no reliable D call. Trimming removed 0 bases at V and 5 bases at J, with 16 bases between. The length of the CDR3 is 15 residues. In germline, CDR1 is GTSNPN, CDR2 SVGIG (reference sequence). In DNA form, the CDR3 reads TGTGCCTGGAGTGTATCTCCGGGGTCGTGGACTGAAGCTTTCTTT. This gives the protein CAWSVSPGSWTEAFF.

The V and J genes are TRBV10-3 and TRBJ1-1, with TRBD1 matching 8 bases. The CDR3 is 14 residues long. From germline, CDR1 is ENHRY and CDR2 SYGVKD. V trimming: 5 bases; J trimming: 2 bases; junction bases outside the gene matches: 4. In DNA, the CDR3 is TGTGCCATCAGTACGGGACAGGCCAACACTGAAGCTTTCTTT. It codes for CAISTGQANTEAFF.

The chain links TRBV2 to TRBJ2-7, with TRBD2 matching 7 bases. The CDR3 spans 13 residues. J lost 6 bases, V lost 5 bases, and 7 bases had no gene match. Looked up from germline, CDR1 is SNHLY and CDR2 is FYNNEI. CDR3 sequence: CASSWTPGGEQYF. In nucleotides, the CDR3 is TGTGCCAGCAGTTGGACACCGGGGGGCGAGCAGTACTTC.

This chain uses TRBV30 with TRBJ2-7; D is uncertain. Germline lookup yields CDR1 GTSNPN and CDR2 SVGIG (reference sequence). This CDR3 spans 12 amino acids. Trimming took off 4 bases at V and 1 base at J, with 8 bases between the two ends. CDR3 nucleotides: TGTGCCTGGAATGAGGAATCCTACGAGCAGTACTTC. Its protein product is CAWNEESYEQYF.

The chain recombines TRBV9 with TRBJ2-1; 11 nucleotides align to TRBD2. Looked up from germline, CDR1 is SGDLS and CDR2 is YYNGEE. The CDR3 has 15 amino acids. With 3 bases clipped from V and 6 bases from J, the junction kept 5 bases outside the gene matches. CDR3 protein: CASSAQGLAVNEQFF. The CDR3 DNA reads TGTGCCAGCAGCGCCCAGGGACTAGCGGTCAATGAGCAGTTCTTC.

This chain links TRBV28 with TRBJ1-4; the match to TRBD1 covers 10 bases. V lost 5 bases, J lost 11 bases, and 8 bases stayed unmatched. The CDR3 runs to 14 residues. Germline V gene lookup returns CDR1 MDHEN and CDR2 SYDVKM. CDR3 DNA: TGTGCCAGCAGTCCGCGACAGGGGGCGCAGAAACTGTTTTTT. Protein product: CASSPRQGAQKLFF.

The genes are TRBV3-1 (or the pseudogene TRBV3-2) and TRBJ2-7; maybe TRBD1 (5 bases). Trimming removed 1 base from V and 7 bases from J, with 11 bases in between. CDR1 and CDR2 (germline): LGHDT, YNNKEL (reference sequence). CDR3 length: 13 residues. CDR3 loop: CASSQVNRQEQYF. The DNA of the CDR3 is TGTGCCAGCAGCCAAGTCAACCGACAGGAGCAGTACTTC.

V and J are TRBV7-2 and TRBJ2-3, with TRBD2 matching 8 bases. This CDR3 spans 16 amino acids. V was clipped by 2 bases and J by 4 bases; unmatched bases: 8. Germline loops: CDR1 SGHTA, CDR2 FQGNSA. The CDR3 DNA reads TGTGCCAGCAGCTTATTTACGGGAGGGCCCCCAGATACGCAGTATTTT. Amino acids: CASSLFTGGPPDTQYF.

V gene TRBV5-4 combines with J gene TRBJ1-2; unclear D gene. Between the trimmed V and J ends, which lost 5 bases and 4 bases, there was a span of 15 bases. The CDR3 contains 14 residues. Germline V CDR1 and CDR2: SGHNT, YYREEE (reference sequence). CDR3 residues: CASRTAGFGYGYTF. Here the CDR3 DNA reads TGTGCCAGCAGGACCGCCGGGTTTGGCTATGGCTACACCTTC.

The chain employs TRBV5-1 and TRBJ1-6; TRBD1 aligns across 7 bases. J lost 7 bases, V lost 3 bases, and 7 bases had no gene match. CDR1 is SGHRS and CDR2 is YFSETQ in the germline V gene. This CDR3 region has 15 residues. CDR3 in DNA: TGCGCCAGCAGCTCCGGGACAGCAAAGAATTCACCCCTCCACTTT. It yields the protein CASSSGTAKNSPLHF.

In this sample, this clone turned up once. J is TRBJ1-5 and V is TRBV24-1, with D tentatively TRBD1 (5 bases). Per germline, CDR1 KGHDR and CDR2 SFDVKD. V lost 10 bases and J lost 4, with 10 bases in between. The length of the CDR3 is 12 residues. The DNA for the CDR3 is TGTGCCACGGGCGGGGGGAATCAGCCCCAGCATTTT. This gives the protein CATGGGNQPQHF.

V and J are TRBV25-1 and TRBJ2-1; TRBD2 agrees at 8 bases. The trim removed 9 bases at V and 2 bases at J, leaving 6 bases unmatched. CDR3 length: 14 amino acids. Germline V gene lookup returns CDR1 MGHDK and CDR2 SYGVNS. The CDR3, as DNA: TGTGCCAGTACCGGGGGGGGGCCCTACAATGAGCAGTTCTTC. This codes for CASTGGGPYNEQFF.

The gene calls are TRBV6-8 and TRBJ2-2; TRBD2 aligns across 13 bases. The CDR3 covers 18 residues. CDR1 and CDR2 (germline): MNHGY, SAAAGT. J gave up 4 bases and V 5 bases, and 10 bases lay outside the gene matches. The CDR3 is CASSPGTSGKEGTGELFF. In DNA form, the CDR3 reads TGTGCCAGCAGTCCCGGGACTAGCGGGAAGGAAGGCACCGGGGAGCTGTTTTTT.

The V and J genes are TRBV30 and TRBJ1-1, with a weak D call TRBD1 (6 bases). Trimming cost V 4 bases and J 6 bases, with 12 bases left between them. The CDR3 loop spans 12 amino acids. The germline V gene has CDR1 GTSNPN and CDR2 SVGIG (reference sequence). The CDR3 DNA reads as TGTGCCTGGAATCTGGGGGCATCTGAAGCTTTCTTT. Residues: CAWNLGASEAFF.

This clone has just one count. This chain joins TRBV5-1 and TRBJ2-1, with 10 bases lining up with TRBD2. CDR1 and CDR2 (germline): SGHRS, YFSETQ. Germline trimming cut 7 bases from V and 2 bases from J; bases unmatched to any gene: 3. CDR3 length: 14 amino acids. CDR3 sequence: CASRAGGTYNEQFF. CDR3 in DNA: TGCGCCAGCCGAGCGGGAGGGACCTACAATGAGCAGTTCTTC.

The V call is TRBV6-1, the J call TRBJ1-4; possible D gene TRBD1, 5 bases. The CDR3 totals 15 residues. Germline-derived CDR1 and CDR2 are MNHNS and SASEGT. Trimming pared 2 bases from V and 5 bases from J, leaving 12 bases between. The CDR3 reads CASSELAGKNEKLFF. The CDR3 DNA reads TGTGCCAGCAGTGAATTGGCAGGGAAGAATGAAAAACTGTTTTTT.

The CDR3 reads CASSESGTGVTEQFF. In DNA form, the CDR3 reads TGTGCCAGCAGTGAATCCGGGACAGGGGTCACTGAGCAGTTCTTC. This chain links TRBV25-1 with TRBJ2-1, with TRBD1 identical over 10 bases. The V and J ends lost 1 base and 9 bases, in that order; junction bases with no gene match: 6. This CDR3 is built from 15 residues. Germline V gene data show CDR1 as MGHDK and CDR2 as SYGVNS.

This rearrangement joins TRBV12-1 to TRBJ2-1; the D call of TRBD2 is as the table states it, not checked on the DNA. TRBV12-1 is annotated as a pseudogene. This CDR3 region has 16 residues. DNA for the CDR3: TGTGCCAGCAGCTCGAGCCTAATGAGCTCCTACAATGAGCAGTTCTTC. The encoded protein is CASSSSLMSSYNEQFF.

This clone has a handful of counts. The V call is TRBV5-1, the J call TRBJ2-1; the D gene is possibly TRBD2 (7 bases). This CDR3 is built from 15 residues. The germline V gene has CDR1 SGHRS and CDR2 YFSETQ. The V end was cut by 6 bases, the J end by 2 bases, with 15 bases between. The CDR3 loop reads CASTSGGFTYNEQFF. CDR3 DNA sequence: TGCGCCAGCACTTCGGGGGGCTTTACCTACAATGAGCAGTTCTTC. The complete variable domain, with remaining parts taken from reference TRBV5-1 and TRBJ2-1, reads KAGVTQTPRYLIKTRGQQVTLSCSPISGHRSVSWYQQTPGQGLQFLFEYFSETQRNKGNFPGRFSGRQFSNSRSEMNVSTLELGDSALYLCASTSGGFTYNEQFFGPGTRLTVL.